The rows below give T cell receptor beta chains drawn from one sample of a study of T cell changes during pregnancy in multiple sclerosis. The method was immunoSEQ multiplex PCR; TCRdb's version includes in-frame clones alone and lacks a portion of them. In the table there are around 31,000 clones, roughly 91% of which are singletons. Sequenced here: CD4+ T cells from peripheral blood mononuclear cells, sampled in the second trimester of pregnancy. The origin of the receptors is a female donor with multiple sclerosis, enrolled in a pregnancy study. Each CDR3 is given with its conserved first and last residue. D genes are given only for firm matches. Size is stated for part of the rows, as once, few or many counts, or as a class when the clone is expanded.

CDR3nt: TGTGCCAGCAGCTTAGAGGGGCAAACGGCATGGAACACTGAAGCTTTCTTT
CDR3aa: CASSLEGQTAWNTEAFF
d_gene: -
v_gene: TRBV11-2
abundance: -
j_gene: TRBJ1-1

CDR3nt: TGTGCCAGCAGCCAAGATAGGCAGGGGGCGGGAGATACGCAGTATTTT
CDR3aa: CASSQDRQGAGDTQYF
d_gene: TRBD1
v_gene: TRBV4-2
abundance: -
j_gene: TRBJ2-3

CDR3nt: TGTGCCATCAGTGATGGAGCGGCGAACACCGGGGAGCTGTTTTTT
CDR3aa: CAISDGAANTGELFF
d_gene: -
v_gene: TRBV10-3
abundance: -
j_gene: TRBJ2-2

CDR3nt: TGTGCCAGTAGTATAGGTGGTAGCGGGAGGTATAACTACAATGAGCAGTTCTTC
CDR3aa: CASSIGGSGRYNYNEQFF
d_gene: TRBD2
v_gene: TRBV19
abundance: -
j_gene: TRBJ2-1

CDR3nt: TGTGCCAGCAGGGACAGGGTGAACACTGAAGCTTTCTTT
CDR3aa: CASRDRVNTEAFF
d_gene: TRBD1
v_gene: TRBV6-5
abundance: -
j_gene: TRBJ1-1

CDR3nt: TGTGCCAGTAGTATCCCAGGGGTTGAGACTCAGCCCCAGCATTTT
CDR3aa: CASSIPGVETQPQHF
d_gene: -
v_gene: TRBV19
abundance: -
j_gene: TRBJ1-5

CDR3nt: TGTGCCAGCAGTTTTCGATCGGTACTAGCCACAGATACGCAGTATTTT
CDR3aa: CASSFRSVLATDTQYF
d_gene: -
v_gene: TRBV27
abundance: -
j_gene: TRBJ2-3

CDR3nt: TGTGCCATCAGCCGGACAGTCCTTAACTATGGCTACACCTTC
CDR3aa: CAISRTVLNYGYTF
d_gene: -
v_gene: TRBV10-3
abundance: -
j_gene: TRBJ1-2

CDR3nt: TGTGCCAGCAGCGAGACTCCGGGAGGCCAATACGAGCAGTACTTC
CDR3aa: CASSETPGGQYEQYF
d_gene: TRBD2
v_gene: TRBV9
abundance: -
j_gene: TRBJ2-7

CDR3nt: TGTGCCAGCAGCTTAACGCACGGGAGCAATGAGCAGTTCTTC
CDR3aa: CASSLTHGSNEQFF
d_gene: -
v_gene: TRBV7-3
abundance: -
j_gene: TRBJ2-1

CDR3nt: TGTGCCAGCAGCCCTGGGACACCAAACTATGGCTACACCTTC
CDR3aa: CASSPGTPNYGYTF
d_gene: -
v_gene: TRBV5-4
abundance: -
j_gene: TRBJ1-2

CDR3nt: TGTGCCAGCAGCTTAGGCCGGGAGGCGGGCTACACCTTC
CDR3aa: CASSLGREAGYTF
d_gene: -
v_gene: TRBV11-2
abundance: -
j_gene: TRBJ1-2

CDR3nt: TGCGCCAGCAGCTGGGGCCTTACCTACGAGCAGTACTTC
CDR3aa: CASSWGLTYEQYF
d_gene: -
v_gene: TRBV5-1
abundance: once
j_gene: TRBJ2-7

CDR3nt: TGTGCCAGCAAAGTCGGACAGCCTAATCAGCCCCAGCATTTT
CDR3aa: CASKVGQPNQPQHF
d_gene: -
v_gene: TRBV2
abundance: -
j_gene: TRBJ1-5

CDR3nt: TGTGCCAGCAGTAGAGTGGCAGGGGACACCGGGGAGCTGTTTTTT
CDR3aa: CASSRVAGDTGELFF
d_gene: -
v_gene: TRBV6-6
abundance: -
j_gene: TRBJ2-2

CDR3nt: TGCGCCAGCAGTGAGTCGATAGGACTACAAAACAATGAGCAGTTCTTC
CDR3aa: CASSESIGLQNNEQFF
d_gene: -
v_gene: TRBV10-1
abundance: -
j_gene: TRBJ2-1

CDR3nt: TGTGCCAGCTGGGAGGGCGTCAATGAGCAGTTCTTC
CDR3aa: CASWEGVNEQFF
d_gene: TRBD2
v_gene: TRBV2
abundance: -
j_gene: TRBJ2-1

CDR3nt: TGTGCCAGCAGCTTGGGAGGGGTCCGGGGGGAGCAGTACTTC
CDR3aa: CASSLGGVRGEQYF
d_gene: TRBD2
v_gene: TRBV7-2
abundance: -
j_gene: TRBJ2-7

CDR3nt: TGTGCCAGTAGTGTTCACAGGGGTAACGCCAAAAACATTCAGTACTTC
CDR3aa: CASSVHRGNAKNIQYF
d_gene: TRBD1
v_gene: TRBV19
abundance: -
j_gene: TRBJ2-4

CDR3nt: TGCGCCAGCAGAGGACTAGCGGGAAATCGATCGGAGAACATTCAGTACTTC
CDR3aa: CASRGLAGNRSENIQYF
d_gene: TRBD2
v_gene: TRBV10-2
abundance: -
j_gene: TRBJ2-4

CDR3nt: TGTGCCAGCTCACCGGACAGGACTTGGCCCCAGCATTTT
CDR3aa: CASSPDRTWPQHF
d_gene: TRBD1
v_gene: TRBV18
abundance: -
j_gene: TRBJ1-5

CDR3nt: TGCGCCAGCAGCTTAGGTGGGACAGGGGGGTACGAGCAGTACTTC
CDR3aa: CASSLGGTGGYEQYF
d_gene: TRBD1
v_gene: TRBV5-1
abundance: -
j_gene: TRBJ2-7

CDR3nt: TGTGCCAGCAGTACCGGGACAGGGGCCTACAATGAGCAGTTCTTC
CDR3aa: CASSTGTGAYNEQFF
d_gene: TRBD1
v_gene: TRBV6-1
abundance: -
j_gene: TRBJ2-1

CDR3nt: TGTGCCAGCAGCTCGGATCCTAGCGGGAGTAGGAATGAGCAGTTCTTC
CDR3aa: CASSSDPSGSRNEQFF
d_gene: TRBD2
v_gene: TRBV11-3
abundance: -
j_gene: TRBJ2-1

CDR3nt: TGTGCCAGCCGAAGTTGGGCCTCCGGGACAGGGGGCTGGAAAACCTACGAGCAGTACTTC
CDR3aa: CASRSWASGTGGWKTYEQYF
d_gene: TRBD1
v_gene: TRBV27
abundance: -
j_gene: TRBJ2-7

CDR3nt: TGTGCCAGCATAGGGGATAGGGGGCTCAGCACAGATACGCAGTATTTT
CDR3aa: CASIGDRGLSTDTQYF
d_gene: TRBD1
v_gene: TRBV2
abundance: -
j_gene: TRBJ2-3